The 25 T cell receptor beta chains reported below all come from one sample, sequenced in a study of metastatic and nonmetastatic thyroid tumors. Every patient was untreated before thyroid surgery. From the PCR reads, TCRdb re-called clones with MiXCR. This repertoire shows 20,000 or so clones, 25% to 30% found once; its top ten account for more than 6%. Sequencing used blood. The origin of the receptors is a female donor with papillary thyroid cancer or a benign thyroid nodule (not recorded which). Some clones in this sample may be carry-over from other donors' samples.

This clone was counted ten times or more. J is TRBJ2-4 and V is TRBV7-6; a possible D gene is TRBD1 (5 bases). Germline CDR1 reads SGHVS; CDR2 reads FNYEAQ. The CDR3 is made up of 15 amino acids. The V end lost 1 base, the J end lost 3 bases, and 10 bases lay between the germline ends. The CDR3 coding sequence is TGTGCCAGCAGCTTAGGGGGCGTCGACAAAAACATTCAGTACTTC. Amino acid sequence: CASSLGGVDKNIQYF.

By its share, this clone is medium-sized. The V gene is TRBV19, the J gene TRBJ2-7; no definite D call. V was clipped by 1 base and J by 4 bases, with 2 bases between them. Germline V gives CDR1 LNHDA, CDR2 SQIVND (reference sequence). The CDR3 is made up of 11 amino acids. CDR3 amino acids: CASSIGYEQYF. For the CDR3, the DNA is TGTGCCAGTAGTATAGGTTACGAGCAGTACTTC. Full variable domain (missing parts from reference TRBV19 and TRBJ2-7): DGGITQSPKYLFRKEGQNVTLSCEQNLNHDAMYWYRQDPGQGLRLIYYSQIVNDFQKGDIAEGYSVSREKKESFPLTVTSAQKNPTAFYLCASSIGYEQYFGPGTRLTVT.

There are many counts of this clone. The chain carries TRBV5-6 and TRBJ2-5, with no clear D. There are 14 residues in the CDR3. Trimming removed 0 bases from V and 5 bases from J, with 11 bases in between. Germline V gene lookup returns CDR1 SGHDT and CDR2 YYEEEE. This CDR3 is CASSLEGNGETQYF. The CDR3 DNA reads TGTGCCAGCAGCTTGGAGGGAAACGGGGAGACCCAGTACTTC.

This clone was found a few times. CDR3 sequence reads: CASSEPPSGIGHEQYF. CDR3 nucleotide sequence: TGTGCCAGCAGCGAACCTCCTAGCGGGATTGGCCACGAGCAGTACTTC. This chain links TRBV6-2 or TRBV6-3 with TRBJ2-7; 9 bases fit TRBD2. CDR3 length equals 16 residues. Germline CDR1 MNHEY, CDR2 SVGEGT. V lost 6 bases and J lost 5; bases outside the gene matches: 14.

The chain has TRBV18 and TRBJ2-7, with 9 bases aligning to TRBD1. Germline V CDR1 and CDR2: KGHSH, LQKENI. The CDR3 extends over 16 amino acids. J gave up 3 bases and V 5 bases, and 11 bases lay outside the gene matches. The CDR3 loop reads CASSSDRGSTVYEQYF. The CDR3 nucleotides read TGTGCCAGCTCAAGTGACAGGGGGTCGACCGTCTACGAGCAGTACTTC.

Only a few counts were recorded for this clone. The chain recombines TRBV5-4 with TRBJ2-6; a possible D gene is TRBD1 (5 bases). The ends were cut back, 8 bases at V and 0 bases at J, with 9 bases in the middle. CDR1 SGHNT and CDR2 YYREEE come from the germline V gene (reference sequence). CDR3 size: 14 residues. The CDR3: CASIDSSGANVLTF. Written as DNA, the CDR3 is TGTGCCAGTATAGACAGCTCTGGGGCCAACGTCCTGACTTTC.

As DNA, the CDR3 is TGTGCCAGCAGCGTAGGGTCACGAGCGAACACCGGGGAGCTGTTTTTT. Translated: CASSVGSRANTGELFF. This sequence joins TRBV9 and TRBJ2-2; unclear D gene. V gave up 0 bases and J gave up 0 bases, with 9 bases separating them. This CDR3 has 16 amino acids. Per germline, CDR1 SGDLS and CDR2 YYNGEE.

The chain combines TRBV3-1 with TRBJ2-1, with D unresolved. Germline V gene lookup returns CDR1 LGHDT and CDR2 YNNKEL (reference sequence). This CDR3 is 12 amino acids long. V lost 8 bases and J lost 4, with 9 bases in between. CDR3 amino acids: CASSRSYNEQFF. CDR3 DNA sequence: TGTGCCAGCTCCCGATCATACAATGAGCAGTTCTTC.

In its sample, this clone ranks as medium-sized. This chain uses TRBV28 with TRBJ1-5, with TRBD1 as a possible D gene (5 bases). The length of the CDR3 is 13 residues. V dropped 5 bases and J dropped 9 bases, with 14 bases sitting between them. From germline, CDR1 is MDHEN and CDR2 SYDVKM. The CDR3 coding sequence is TGTGCCAGCAGTCGGACACCGGTGTTGCCCCAGCATTTT. Protein product: CASSRTPVLPQHF.

This chain connects TRBV18 to TRBJ1-6; 8 nucleotides match TRBD1. Germline-derived CDR1 and CDR2 are KGHSH and LQKENI. V lost 8 bases and J lost 7; bases outside the gene matches: 10. This CDR3 has 15 residues. For the CDR3, the DNA is TGTGCCAGCACAGAGGCGGACAGGGAGAATTCACCCCTCCACTTT. Translating gives CASTEADRENSPLHF.

This clone was recorded many times. V usage is TRBV11-2 and J usage is TRBJ1-3, with D unclear. This CDR3 comprises 14 residues. CDR1 and CDR2 (germline): SGHAT, FQNNGV. V dropped 3 bases and J dropped 0 bases, with 6 bases sitting between them. The CDR3, as DNA: TGTGCCAGCAGCTTGACCGACTCTGGAAACACCATATATTTT. It is translated as CASSLTDSGNTIYF. The entire variable domain, with the rest obtained from reference TRBV11-2 and TRBJ1-3, is as follows: EAGVAQSPRYKIIEKRQSVAFWCNPISGHATLYWYQQILGQGPKLLIQFQNNGVVDDSQLPKDRFSAERLKGVDSTLKIQPAKLEDSAVYLCASSLTDSGNTIYFGEGSWLTVV.

Points on this clone: The junction departs from germline at one end; a sequencing error may be responsible. The chain uses TRBV15 and TRBJ2-2; TRBD2 aligns across 11 bases. The CDR3 is 17 residues long. The germline CDR1 and CDR2 sequences are LNHNV and YYDKDF (reference sequence). The CDR3 DNA reads TGTGCCACCAGCAGAACAACTAGCGGGAGTTTCACCGGGGATCTGTTCTTT. Protein sequence: CATSRTTSGSFTGDLFF. Full variable domain (missing parts from reference TRBV15 and TRBJ2-2): DAMVIQNPRYQVTQFGKPVTLSCSQTLNHNVMYWYQQKSSQAPKLLFHYYDKDFNNEADTPDNFQSRRPNTSFCFLDIRSPGLGDTAMYLCATSRTTSGSFTGDLFFGEGSRLTVL.

V is TRBV6-7 and J is TRBJ2-5; tentatively, D is TRBD2 (5 bases). TRBV6-7 is recorded as an ORF, its role being uncertain. V gave up 10 bases and J gave up 2 bases, with 17 bases separating them. This CDR3 is built from 14 residues. Written as DNA, the CDR3 is TGTGCCAACGAATCGGGAACAGAACAAGAGACCCAGTACTTC. Amino acid sequence: CANESGTEQETQYF.

This clone was found a few times. V gene TRBV28 combines with J gene TRBJ1-6; D perhaps matches TRBD1 (6 bases). Trimming shortened V by 6 bases and J by 8 bases, and 14 bases separated the two germline ends. Germline-derived CDR1 and CDR2 are MDHEN and SYDVKM. This CDR3 is built from 14 residues. CDR3 in amino acids: CASRGTRAYSPLHF. The CDR3 DNA reads TGTGCCAGCAGGGGGACAAGGGCCTATTCACCCCTCCACTTT.

V usage is TRBV6-7 and J usage is TRBJ2-1; 9 nucleotides align to TRBD2. Being an ORF, TRBV6-7 has a function that is uncertain. CDR3 size: 14 residues. The junction had 0 bases not matched to a gene; V was cut back by 6 bases and J by 0 bases. The CDR3 here is CASRLAGSYNEQFF. The CDR3, as DNA: TGTGCCAGCAGACTAGCGGGCTCCTACAATGAGCAGTTCTTC.

Many counts were recorded for this clone. A read error may explain this, as a much larger clone is one base away. Other DNA sequences within the sample encode an identical CDR3. This rearrangement joins TRBV20-1 to TRBJ2-1; D is uncertain. Per the germline V gene, CDR1 is DFQATT and CDR2 is SNEGSKA (reference sequence). Deletions cut 3 bases from V and 3 bases from J, with 15 bases between. This CDR3 spans 15 amino acids. CDR3 amino acids: CSASPPQPNYNEQFF. The CDR3, as DNA: TGCAGTGCTAGCCCCCCCCAGCCAAACTACAATGAGCAGTTCTTC.

This chain uses TRBV30 with TRBJ2-7; the match to TRBD1 covers 7 bases. The V gene's germline CDR1 is GTSNPN and CDR2 SVGIG (reference sequence). Unmatched junction bases numbered 6, after V lost 2 bases and J lost 5 bases. The length of the CDR3 is 13 residues. As DNA, the CDR3 is TGTGCCTGGAGTACCATTCAGGGGGACGAGCAGTACTTC. This encodes CAWSTIQGDEQYF.

CDR3 in amino acids: CASIVRDVNTEAFF. The CDR3 coding sequence is TGTGCCAGCATTGTCCGGGACGTAAACACTGAAGCTTTCTTT. The chain uses TRBV6-4 and TRBJ1-1; D is possibly TRBD1 (5 bases). V was shortened by 7 bases and J by 2 bases, with 14 bases between the two germline ends. The CDR3 length is 14 residues. The V gene's germline CDR1 is MRHNA and CDR2 SNTAGT.

By share, this clone counts as medium-sized. V gene TRBV6-6 combines with J gene TRBJ1-4; a possible D gene is TRBD1 (5 bases). The CDR3 contains 15 residues. CDR1 and CDR2 (germline): MNHNY, SVGAGI (reference sequence). Trimming pared 2 bases from V and 0 bases from J, leaving 7 bases between. This chain's CDR3 is CASSYGGATNEKLFF. The CDR3 coding sequence is TGTGCCAGCAGTTACGGGGGGGCAACTAATGAAAAACTGTTTTTT.

The chain joins TRBV6-1 to TRBJ2-3; D possibly corresponds to TRBD1 (7 bases). There are 14 residues in the CDR3. From germline, CDR1 is MNHNS and CDR2 SASEGT. V lost 8 bases and J 3 bases, leaving 15 bases between the germline ends. CDR3 coding DNA: TGTGCCAGCGCATCCAGGGGGGAAACAGATACGCAGTATTTT. Protein: CASASRGETDTQYF.

A few counts support this clone. The chain has TRBV6-5 and TRBJ1-2; unclear D gene. The V gene's germline CDR1 is MNHEY and CDR2 SVGAGI. Trimming stripped 4 bases from V and 8 bases from J, with 17 bases between. The CDR3 contains 14 residues. CDR3 loop: CASSSRPEIRGYTF. The CDR3, as DNA: TGTGCCAGCAGTTCTAGACCAGAGATCAGGGGCTACACCTTC.

To note about this clone: One end of the junction is discordant with germline, which a read error may explain. J is TRBJ2-2 and V is TRBV20-1; 12 bases line up with TRBD2. This CDR3 is 16 amino acids long. Per the germline V gene, CDR1 is DFQATT and CDR2 is SNEGSKA (reference sequence). The CDR3 protein is CSARDPSGRDSGEPFF. CDR3 bases: TGCAGTGCTAGAGACCCTAGCGGGAGGGACTCCGGGGAGCCGTTTTTT.

By its share, this clone is medium-sized. V is TRBV7-2 and J is TRBJ1-2; tentatively, D is TRBD1 (5 bases). The germline V gene has CDR1 SGHTA and CDR2 FQGNSA. The CDR3 has 13 residues. Trimming pared 1 base from V and 4 bases from J, leaving 7 bases between. CDR3 DNA sequence: TGTGCCAGCAGCTTAGTTCAGGGCTATGGCTACACCTTC. Translation gives CASSLVQGYGYTF.

This clone was detected many times. The chain is built from TRBV7-6 and TRBJ2-7, with 8 nucleotides matching TRBD2. The germline gives CDR1 SGHVS, CDR2 FNYEAQ. The CDR3 covers 18 residues. V lost 0 bases to trimming and J lost 0 bases; unmatched junction nucleotides: 10. CDR3 protein: CASSLASASGSSSYEQYF. The CDR3 DNA reads as TGTGCCAGCAGCTTAGCGTCGGCTAGCGGGTCGAGCTCCTACGAGCAGTACTTC.

This clone was counted at least ten times. The J gene is TRBJ1-1, the V gene TRBV30; D is perhaps TRBD1 (5 bases). The CDR3 is made up of 13 amino acids. V lost 4 bases, J lost 5 bases, and 14 bases lay in between. Germline values: CDR1 GTSNPN, CDR2 SVGIG (reference sequence). The CDR3 loop reads CAWIWGLGTEAFF. The CDR3 DNA reads as TGTGCCTGGATTTGGGGGTTGGGGACTGAAGCTTTCTTT.